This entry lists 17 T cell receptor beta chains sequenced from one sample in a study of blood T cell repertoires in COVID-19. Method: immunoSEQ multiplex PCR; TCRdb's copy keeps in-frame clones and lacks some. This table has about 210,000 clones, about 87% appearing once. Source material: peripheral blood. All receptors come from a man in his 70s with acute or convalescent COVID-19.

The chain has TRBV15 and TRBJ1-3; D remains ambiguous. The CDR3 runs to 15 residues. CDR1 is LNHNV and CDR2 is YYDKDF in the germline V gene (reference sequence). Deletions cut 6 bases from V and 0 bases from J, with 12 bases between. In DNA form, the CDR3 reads TGTGCCACCAGTCCCAACCTTAGCTCTGGAAACACCATATATTTT. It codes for CATSPNLSSGNTIYF.

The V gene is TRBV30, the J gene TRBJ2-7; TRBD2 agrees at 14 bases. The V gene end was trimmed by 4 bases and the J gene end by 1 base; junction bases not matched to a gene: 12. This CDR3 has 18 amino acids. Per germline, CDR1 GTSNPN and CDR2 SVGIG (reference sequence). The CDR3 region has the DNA TGTGCCTGGATAGATGGGACTAGCGGGAGTAAGTCGTCCTACGAGCAGTACTTC. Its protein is CAWIDGTSGSKSSYEQYF.

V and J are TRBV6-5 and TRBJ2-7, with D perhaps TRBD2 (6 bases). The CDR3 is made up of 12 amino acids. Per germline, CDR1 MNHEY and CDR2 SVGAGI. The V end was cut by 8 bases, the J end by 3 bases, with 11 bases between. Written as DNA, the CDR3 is TGTGCCAGCTCCGGGACTCTCTACGAGCAGTACTTC. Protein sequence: CASSGTLYEQYF.

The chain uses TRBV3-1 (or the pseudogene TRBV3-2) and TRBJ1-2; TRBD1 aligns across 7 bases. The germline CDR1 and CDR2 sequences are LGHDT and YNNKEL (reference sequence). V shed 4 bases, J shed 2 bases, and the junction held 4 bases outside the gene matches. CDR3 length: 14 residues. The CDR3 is CASSPGTANYGYTF. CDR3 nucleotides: TGTGCCAGCAGCCCGGGGACAGCCAACTATGGCTACACCTTC.

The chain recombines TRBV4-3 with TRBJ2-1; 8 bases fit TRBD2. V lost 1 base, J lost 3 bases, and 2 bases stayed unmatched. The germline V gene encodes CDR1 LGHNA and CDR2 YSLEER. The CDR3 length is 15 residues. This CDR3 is CASSQGSGVYNEQFF. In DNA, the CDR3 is TGCGCCAGCAGCCAAGGTAGCGGGGTCTACAATGAGCAGTTCTTC.

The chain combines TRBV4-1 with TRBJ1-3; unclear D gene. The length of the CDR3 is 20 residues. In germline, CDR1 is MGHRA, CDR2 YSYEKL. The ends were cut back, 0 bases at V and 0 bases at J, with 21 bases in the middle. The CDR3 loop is CASSQERPSNTVISGNTIYF. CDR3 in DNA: TGCGCCAGCAGCCAAGAGCGGCCGTCTAATACCGTTATCTCTGGAAACACCATATATTTT.

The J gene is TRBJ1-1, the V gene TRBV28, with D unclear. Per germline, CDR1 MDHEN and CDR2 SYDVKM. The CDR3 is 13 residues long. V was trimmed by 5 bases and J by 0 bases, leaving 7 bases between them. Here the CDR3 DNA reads TGTGCCAGCAGTGAGTCTTTGAACACTGAAGCTTTCTTT. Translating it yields CASSESLNTEAFF. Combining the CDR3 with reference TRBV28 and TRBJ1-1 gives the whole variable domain DVKVTQSSRYLVKRTGEKVFLECVQDMDHENMFWYRQDPGLGLRLIYFSYDVKMKEKGDIPEGYSVSREKKERFSLILESASTNQTSMYLCASSESLNTEAFFGQGTRLTVV.

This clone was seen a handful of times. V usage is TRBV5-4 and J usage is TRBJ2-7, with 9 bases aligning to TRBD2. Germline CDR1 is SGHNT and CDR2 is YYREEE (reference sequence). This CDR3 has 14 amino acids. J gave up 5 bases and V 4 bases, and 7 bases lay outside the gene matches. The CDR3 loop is CASSPEGTSNEQYF. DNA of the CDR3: TGTGCCAGCAGCCCGGAAGGGACTAGCAACGAGCAGTACTTC. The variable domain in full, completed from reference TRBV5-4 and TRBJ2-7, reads ETGVTQSPTHLIKTRGQQVTLRCSSQSGHNTVSWYQQALGQGPQFIFQYYREEENGRGNFPPRFSGLQFPNYSSELNVNALELDDSALYLCASSPEGTSNEQYFGPGTRLTVT.

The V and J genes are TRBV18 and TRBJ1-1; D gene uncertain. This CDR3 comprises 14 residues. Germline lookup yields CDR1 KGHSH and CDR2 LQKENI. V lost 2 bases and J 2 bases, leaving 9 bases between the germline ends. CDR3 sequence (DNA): TGTGCCAGCTCACCAAGCCAATCCAACACTGAAGCTTTCTTT. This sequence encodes CASSPSQSNTEAFF.

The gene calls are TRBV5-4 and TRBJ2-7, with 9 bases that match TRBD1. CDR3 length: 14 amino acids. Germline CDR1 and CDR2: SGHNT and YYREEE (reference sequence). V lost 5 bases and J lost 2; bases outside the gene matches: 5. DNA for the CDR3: TGTGCCAGCAGTACCGGGACAGGGACCTACGAGCAGTACTTC. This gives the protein CASSTGTGTYEQYF.

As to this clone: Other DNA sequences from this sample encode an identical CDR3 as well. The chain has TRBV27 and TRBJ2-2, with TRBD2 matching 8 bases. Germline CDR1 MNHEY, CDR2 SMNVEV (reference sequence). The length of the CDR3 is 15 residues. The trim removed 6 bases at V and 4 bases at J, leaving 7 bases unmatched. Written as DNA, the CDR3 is TGTGCCAGCAGCTTCGGGACTAGTGGCACCGGGGAGCTGTTTTTT. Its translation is CASSFGTSGTGELFF.

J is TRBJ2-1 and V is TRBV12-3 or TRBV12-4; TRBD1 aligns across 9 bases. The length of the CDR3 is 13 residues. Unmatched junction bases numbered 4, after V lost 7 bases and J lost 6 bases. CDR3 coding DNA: TGTGCCAGCATCGTGACAGGGGGCAATGAGCAGTTCTTC. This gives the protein CASIVTGGNEQFF.

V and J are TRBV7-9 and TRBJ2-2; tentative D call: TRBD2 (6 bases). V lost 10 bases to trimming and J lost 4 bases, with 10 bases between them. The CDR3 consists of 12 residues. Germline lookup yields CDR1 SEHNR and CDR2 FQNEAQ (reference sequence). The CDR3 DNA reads TGTGCCACAAAGCGGGTCACCGGGGAGCTGTTTTTT. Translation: CATKRVTGELFF.

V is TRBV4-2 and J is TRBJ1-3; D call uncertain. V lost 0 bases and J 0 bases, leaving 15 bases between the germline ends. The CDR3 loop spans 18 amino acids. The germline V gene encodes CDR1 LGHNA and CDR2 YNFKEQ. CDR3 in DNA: TGTGCCAGCAGCCAAGATCCGGAGGGTTGGAGCTCTGGAAACACCATATATTTT. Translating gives CASSQDPEGWSSGNTIYF.

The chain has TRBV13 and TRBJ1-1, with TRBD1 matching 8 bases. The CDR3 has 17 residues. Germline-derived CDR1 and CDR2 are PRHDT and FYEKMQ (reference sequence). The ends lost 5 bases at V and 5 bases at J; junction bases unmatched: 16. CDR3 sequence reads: CASSPTSTGTGMTEAFF. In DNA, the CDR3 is TGTGCCAGCAGCCCCACCTCCACCGGGACAGGCATGACTGAAGCTTTCTTT.

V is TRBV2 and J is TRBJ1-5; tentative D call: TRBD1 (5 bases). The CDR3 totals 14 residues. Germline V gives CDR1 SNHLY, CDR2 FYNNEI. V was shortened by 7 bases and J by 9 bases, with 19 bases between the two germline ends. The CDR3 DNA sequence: TGTGCCAGCACCCTGGGGGGAGCTGCTAGGCCCCAGCATTTT. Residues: CASTLGGAARPQHF.

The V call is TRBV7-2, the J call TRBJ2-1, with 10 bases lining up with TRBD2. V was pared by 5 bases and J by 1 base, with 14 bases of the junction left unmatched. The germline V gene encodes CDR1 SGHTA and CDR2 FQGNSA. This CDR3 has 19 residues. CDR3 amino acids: CASSPLASGRAKSYNEQFF. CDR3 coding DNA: TGTGCCAGCAGCCCCCTGGCAAGCGGGAGGGCCAAATCCTACAATGAGCAGTTCTTC.